The 8 T cell receptor beta chains below come from one sample, sequenced in a study of identical twins. TCRdb reprocessed the 5' RACE reads via MiXCR and lists one record per CDR3 protein. The sample shows about 430,000 distinct CDR3 sequences, 18% of them seen only once. The sequenced sample was naive T cells sorted from blood. The receptors were gathered from a man aged 50 to 60 in good health.

The rearrangement links TRBV20-1 to TRBJ2-4, with TRBD1 identical over 9 bases. The V gene's germline CDR1 is DFQATT and CDR2 SNEGSKA (reference sequence). The junction had 8 bases not matched to a gene; V was cut back by 1 base and J by 1 base. The CDR3 length is 17 residues. CDR3 bases: TGCAGTGCTAGAGTTTTGGAGGGACAGGGCGCCAAAAACATTCAGTACTTC. Its translation is CSARVLEGQGAKNIQYF.

This clonotype was found many times. The V gene is TRBV27, the J gene TRBJ1-1; the D is unclear. The CDR3 totals 14 residues. Germline V gene data show CDR1 as MNHEY and CDR2 as SMNVEV (reference sequence). Trimming pared 2 bases from V and 0 bases from J, leaving 7 bases between. The CDR3 bases are TGTGCCAGCAGTTTAGCCAGCATGAACACTGAAGCTTTCTTT. Its protein is CASSLASMNTEAFF.

This clonotype has a count of ten or more. The rearrangement joins TRBV5-6 to TRBJ2-5; a weak D match, TRBD1 (6 bases). CDR3 length: 14 residues. Germline V lookup: CDR1 SGHDT, CDR2 YYEEEE. Deletions cut 4 bases from V and 3 bases from J, with 13 bases between. DNA for the CDR3: TGTGCCAGCAGCACCGGGACATTAGAAGAGACCCAGTACTTC. Translating gives CASSTGTLEETQYF.

The DNA of the CDR3 is TGCGCCAGCAGCACCCGGGACTTGTCTAGCACAGATACGCAGTATTTT. This translates into CASSTRDLSSTDTQYF. The J gene is TRBJ2-3, the V gene TRBV4-3; possible D gene TRBD2, 6 bases. Per the germline V gene, CDR1 is LGHNA and CDR2 is YSLEER. The CDR3 extends over 16 amino acids. Trimming removed 5 bases from V and 0 bases from J, with 15 bases in between.

This clonotype was found many times. This rearrangement joins TRBV3-1 to TRBJ2-1; TRBD2 aligns across 7 bases. Germline trimming cut 1 base from V and 2 bases from J; bases unmatched to any gene: 5. The CDR3 contains 16 residues. Germline V gives CDR1 LGHDT, CDR2 YNNKEL (reference sequence). The CDR3 nucleotides are TGTGCCAGCAGCCAAGTCGGCGGGAGAACCTACAATGAGCAGTTCTTC. Translating it yields CASSQVGGRTYNEQFF.

This clonotype was counted at least ten times. The J gene is TRBJ2-7, the V gene TRBV20-1, with D hard to call. With 0 bases removed from V and 1 base from J, the gap between germline ends came to 13 bases. The length of the CDR3 is 15 residues. Germline V CDR1 and CDR2: DFQATT, SNEGSKA (reference sequence). The CDR3 loop reads CSARDSRTFSYEQYF. The CDR3, as DNA: TGCAGTGCTAGAGATAGCAGGACCTTTTCCTACGAGCAGTACTTC.

This clonotype has a count of ten or more. V and J are TRBV5-6 and TRBJ2-7; the D gene is possibly TRBD2 (5 bases). The ends were cut back, 2 bases at V and 4 bases at J, with 13 bases in the middle. The germline V gene encodes CDR1 SGHDT and CDR2 YYEEEE. The CDR3 runs to 14 residues. CDR3 in DNA: TGTGCCAGCAGCTTCGACCGGGGTTGGTACGAGCAGTACTTC. Translation gives CASSFDRGWYEQYF.

There are a few counts of this clonotype. The chain links TRBV4-3 to TRBJ1-1; possibly TRBD1 for D (5 bases). The V and J ends lost 0 bases and 0 bases respectively, with 14 bases between them. The CDR3 length is 17 residues. The germline V gene encodes CDR1 LGHNA and CDR2 YSLEER. CDR3 region: CASSQEWGTVMNTEAFF. DNA of the CDR3: TGCGCCAGCAGCCAAGAGTGGGGGACGGTAATGAACACTGAAGCTTTCTTT.